The next 8 T cell receptor beta chains were all read from a single sample in a study of CD8+ T cells in alopecia areata. Sequencing used cDNA as its template, made by extracting RNA and reverse transcribing it. Here immunoSEQ multiplex PCR was the method, and the copy in TCRdb shows in-frame clones only, minus some. The table includes roughly 190,000 clones, 60% detected once. Treatment defined: oral pan-JAK inhibitor, 5-10 mg twice daily. Sequenced material: CD4+ T cells sorted from blood, taken at week 4, from a patient treated with tofacitinib. These receptors originate from a human donor with alopecia areata.

The rearrangement links TRBV7-2 to TRBJ2-5; D unresolved. CDR3 size: 13 residues. In germline, CDR1 is SGHTA, CDR2 FQGNSA. Between the trimmed V and J ends, which lost 1 base and 4 bases, there was a span of 7 bases. CDR3 in amino acids: CASSLGGGETQYF. The CDR3 region has the DNA TGTGCCAGCAGCTTAGGTGGTGGAGAGACCCAGTACTTC.

This sequence joins TRBV20-1 and TRBJ1-2, with 7 bases lining up with TRBD1. This CDR3 has 9 residues. Looked up from germline, CDR1 is DFQATT and CDR2 is SNEGSKA (reference sequence). CDR3 sequence: CRGQGGDTF. CDR3 bases: TGCAGGGGGCAGGGGGGCGACACCTTC.

The chain links TRBV6-5 to TRBJ2-1; TRBD2 agrees at 13 bases. Unmatched junction bases numbered 5, after V lost 6 bases and J lost 9 bases. This CDR3 has 14 residues. In germline, CDR1 is MNHEY, CDR2 SVGAGI. The CDR3 DNA sequence: TGTGCCAGCAGCTCGGGACTAGCGGGATCTGAGCAGTTCTTC. It specifies CASSSGLAGSEQFF.

The genes are TRBV2 and TRBJ1-1; no reliable D call. The germline CDR1 and CDR2 sequences are SNHLY and FYNNEI. Trimming left V 2 bases short and J 8 bases short, with 6 bases between. CDR3 length: 11 amino acids. DNA of the CDR3: TGTGCCAGCAGTGAAAGGTGGGAAGCTTTCTTT. Protein sequence: CASSERWEAFF.

In this sample, this clone turned up a few times. The V call is TRBV5-4, the J call TRBJ2-3, with D possibly matching TRBD2 (6 bases). The CDR3 covers 17 residues. Germline CDR1 reads SGHNT; CDR2 reads YYREEE (reference sequence). Trimming stripped 4 bases from V and 1 base from J, with 19 bases between. The CDR3 reads CASSKPIRGGGTDTQYF. CDR3 DNA sequence: TGTGCCAGCAGCAAGCCGATTCGAGGCGGGGGCACAGATACGCAGTATTTT.

The genes are TRBV5-1 and TRBJ1-1; D is uncertain. The germline V and J ends were trimmed by 4 bases and 0 bases, with 10 bases remaining between them. The CDR3 has 14 residues. Per germline, CDR1 SGHRS and CDR2 YFSETQ. The CDR3 DNA follows: TGCGCCAGCAGCGGATCAGGCATGAACACTGAAGCTTTCTTT. The encoded protein is CASSGSGMNTEAFF. Using reference TRBV5-1 and TRBJ1-1 for the parts outside the CDR3, the full variable domain is KAGVTQTPRYLIKTRGQQVTLSCSPISGHRSVSWYQQTPGQGLQFLFEYFSETQRNKGNFPGRFSGRQFSNSRSEMNVSTLELGDSALYLCASSGSGMNTEAFFGQGTRLTVV.

The rearrangement joins TRBV29-1 to TRBJ2-7, with 11 bases that match TRBD1. Germline CDR1 reads SQVTM; CDR2 reads ANQGSEA. This CDR3 has 13 amino acids. V trimming: 6 bases; J trimming: 5 bases; junction bases outside the gene matches: 6. CDR3 in DNA: TGCAGCGTGGGAGGGGGACAGGGGGACGAGCAGTACTTC. Amino acid sequence: CSVGGGQGDEQYF.

The V call is TRBV9, the J call TRBJ2-3; TRBD2 agrees at 8 bases. With V trimmed by 4 bases and J by 2 bases, 6 bases remained unmatched. Germline V CDR1 and CDR2: SGDLS, YYNGEE. This CDR3 comprises 15 residues. CDR3 sequence: CASSFSGSVTDTQYF. The CDR3, as DNA: TGTGCCAGCAGCTTCAGCGGGAGTGTCACAGATACGCAGTATTTT. Supplemented by reference TRBV9 and TRBJ2-3, the full variable domain reads DSGVTQTPKHLITATGQRVTLRCSPRSGDLSVYWYQQSLDQGLQFLIQYYNGEERAKGNILERFSAQQFPDLHSELNLSSLELGDSALYFCASSFSGSVTDTQYFGPGTRLTVL.